The 9 T cell receptor beta chains presented below share a single source sample, sequenced in a study of blood T cell repertoires in COVID-19. Generated by immunoSEQ multiplex PCR, the TCRdb table keeps only in-frame clones and is missing some. Here the sample spans about 110,000 clones, 70% to 90% being singletons. Sequences were obtained from peripheral blood. Receptors were obtained from a woman aged 70-85 years who had recovered from COVID-19.

The chain uses TRBV2 and TRBJ2-3, with TRBD2 as a possible D gene (6 bases). V was shortened by 8 bases and J by 4 bases, with 19 bases between the two germline ends. Germline loops: CDR1 SNHLY, CDR2 FYNNEI. This CDR3 region has 15 residues. The CDR3 DNA is TGTGCCAGCTCGTGGAGGGTGGTGTTCCCAGATACGCAGTATTTT. This codes for CASSWRVVFPDTQYF.

This chain joins TRBV7-2 and TRBJ2-5, with D possibly being TRBD2 (7 bases). Trimming left V 5 bases short and J 5 bases short, with 21 bases between. This CDR3 is 16 amino acids long. Germline loops: CDR1 SGHTA, CDR2 FQGNSA. The CDR3 DNA sequence: TGTGCCAGCAGCATTCAGTTGGGGGGGGGCCTGGAGACCCAGTACTTC. This codes for CASSIQLGGGLETQYF.

This CDR3 is CASSPRQAGNTIYF. CDR3 sequence (DNA): TGTGCCAGCAGCCCCCGACAGGCTGGAAACACCATATATTTT. The V gene is TRBV7-8, the J gene TRBJ1-3; perhaps TRBD1 as D (6 bases). This CDR3 spans 14 amino acids. Germline lookup yields CDR1 SGHVS and CDR2 FQNEAQ. The V end was cut by 5 bases, the J end by 2 bases, with 10 bases between.

The chain is built from TRBV11-1 and TRBJ2-5; 10 nucleotides align to TRBD2. The CDR3 covers 14 residues. V was pared by 3 bases and J by 4 bases, with 2 bases of the junction left unmatched. Germline V gene data show CDR1 as SGHAT and CDR2 as FQDESV (reference sequence). The CDR3 DNA is TGTGCCAGCAGCTTGCTAGCGGGAGTAGAGACCCAGTACTTC. Protein sequence: CASSLLAGVETQYF.

The gene calls are TRBV28 and TRBJ2-7; D is ambiguous. From germline, CDR1 is MDHEN and CDR2 SYDVKM. Trimming shortened V by 5 bases and J by 2 bases, and 10 bases separated the two germline ends. This CDR3 comprises 13 residues. The CDR3 is CASSRTDTYEQYF. CDR3 coding DNA: TGTGCCAGCAGTCGTACAGATACCTACGAGCAGTACTTC.

V and J are TRBV9 and TRBJ2-7; D may be TRBD2 (5 bases). V lost 0 bases and J lost 4, with 8 bases in between. Germline CDR1 reads SGDLS; CDR2 reads YYNGEE. The CDR3 spans 13 residues. DNA for the CDR3: TGTGCCAGCAGCGTAGCCCCGGGGTACGAGCAGTACTTC. Protein: CASSVAPGYEQYF. Together with reference TRBV9 and TRBJ2-7, the CDR3 gives the full variable domain: DSGVTQTPKHLITATGQRVTLRCSPRSGDLSVYWYQQSLDQGLQFLIQYYNGEERAKGNILERFSAQQFPDLHSELNLSSLELGDSALYFCASSVAPGYEQYFGPGTRLTVT.

This chain links TRBV7-2 with TRBJ2-2, with TRBD2 matching 12 bases. Trimming at V came to 10 bases and at J to 3 bases, leaving 12 bases not matched to a gene. The CDR3 is 17 amino acids. Germline CDR1 is SGHTA and CDR2 is FQGNSA. The CDR3 sequence is CATRSRLAGGDTGELFF. DNA of the CDR3: TGTGCCACCAGATCCCGTCTAGCGGGGGGGGACACCGGGGAGCTGTTTTTT.

V usage is TRBV7-3 and J usage is TRBJ1-1; unclear D gene. CDR1 and CDR2 from the germline V gene are SGHTA and FQGTGA. This CDR3 has 15 amino acids. V dropped 1 base and J dropped 1 base, with 10 bases sitting between them. CDR3 in amino acids: CASSLMRAENTEAFF. As DNA, the CDR3 is TGTGCCAGCAGCTTAATGAGGGCCGAGAACACTGAAGCTTTCTTT.

This clone has a handful of counts. This rearrangement joins TRBV27 to TRBJ2-7; D perhaps matches TRBD1 (6 bases). The CDR3 has 15 residues. Between the trimmed V and J ends, which lost 6 bases and 1 base, there was a span of 16 bases. Per germline, CDR1 MNHEY and CDR2 SMNVEV (reference sequence). The CDR3, as DNA: TGTGCCAGCAGCTCCCGGGACACTCTATCCTACGAGCAGTACTTC. It specifies CASSSRDTLSYEQYF.